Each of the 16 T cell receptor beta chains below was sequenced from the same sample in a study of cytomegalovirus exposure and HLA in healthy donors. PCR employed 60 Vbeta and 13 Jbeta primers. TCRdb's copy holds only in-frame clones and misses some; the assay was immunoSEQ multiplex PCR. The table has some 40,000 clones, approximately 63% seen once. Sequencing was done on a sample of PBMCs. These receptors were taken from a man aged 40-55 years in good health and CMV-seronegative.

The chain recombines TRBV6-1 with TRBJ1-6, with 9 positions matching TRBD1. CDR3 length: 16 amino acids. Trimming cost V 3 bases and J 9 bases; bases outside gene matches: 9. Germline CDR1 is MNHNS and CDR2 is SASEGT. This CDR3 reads CASSERRGQGVSPLHF. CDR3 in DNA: TGTGCCAGCAGTGAGAGGCGGGGACAGGGTGTTTCACCCCTCCACTTT.

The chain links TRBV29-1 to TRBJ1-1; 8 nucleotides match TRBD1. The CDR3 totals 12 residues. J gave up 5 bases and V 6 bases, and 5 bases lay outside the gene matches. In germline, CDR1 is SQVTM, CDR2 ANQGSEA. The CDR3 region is CSVRTGNTEAFF. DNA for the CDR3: TGCAGCGTACGGACAGGGAATACTGAAGCTTTCTTT.

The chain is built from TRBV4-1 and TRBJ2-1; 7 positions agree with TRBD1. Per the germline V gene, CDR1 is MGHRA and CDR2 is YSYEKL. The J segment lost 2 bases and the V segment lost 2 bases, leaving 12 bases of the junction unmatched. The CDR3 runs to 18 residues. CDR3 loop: CASSQTQGEGAAYNEQFF. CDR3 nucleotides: TGCGCCAGCAGCCAAACTCAGGGGGAAGGGGCCGCCTACAATGAGCAGTTCTTC.

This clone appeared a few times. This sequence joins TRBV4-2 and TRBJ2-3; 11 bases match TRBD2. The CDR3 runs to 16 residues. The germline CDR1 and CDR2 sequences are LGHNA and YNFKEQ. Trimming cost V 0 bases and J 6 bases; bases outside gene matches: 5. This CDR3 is CASSQDSSGGPDTQYF. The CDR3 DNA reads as TGTGCCAGCAGCCAAGACTCTAGCGGGGGGCCCGATACGCAGTATTTT.

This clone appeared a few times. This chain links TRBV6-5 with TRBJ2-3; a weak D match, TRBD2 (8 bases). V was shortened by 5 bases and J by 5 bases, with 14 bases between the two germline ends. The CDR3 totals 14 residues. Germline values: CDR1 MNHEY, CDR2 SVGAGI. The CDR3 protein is CASSRGLAGDTQYF. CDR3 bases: TGTGCCAGCAGTAGGGGGCTAGCGGGAGATACGCAGTATTTT.

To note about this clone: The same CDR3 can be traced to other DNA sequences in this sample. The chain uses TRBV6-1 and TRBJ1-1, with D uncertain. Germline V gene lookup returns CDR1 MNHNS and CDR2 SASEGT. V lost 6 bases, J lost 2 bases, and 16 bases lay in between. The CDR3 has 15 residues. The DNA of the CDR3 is TGTGCCAGCAGCCTAATAGCAGACCGAAACACTGAAGCTTTCTTT. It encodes CASSLIADRNTEAFF.

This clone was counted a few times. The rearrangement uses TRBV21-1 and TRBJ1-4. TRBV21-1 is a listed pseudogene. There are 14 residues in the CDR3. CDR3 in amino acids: CASSKREGSEKLFF. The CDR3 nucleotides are TGTGCCAGCAGCAAAAGGGAGGGGAGTGAAAAACTGTTTTTT.

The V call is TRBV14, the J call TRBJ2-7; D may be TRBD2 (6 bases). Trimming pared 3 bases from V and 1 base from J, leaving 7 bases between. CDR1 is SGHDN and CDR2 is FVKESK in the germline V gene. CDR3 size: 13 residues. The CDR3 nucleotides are TGTGCCAGCAGCCAGGAGGGTTCCTACGAGCAGTACTTC. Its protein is CASSQEGSYEQYF.

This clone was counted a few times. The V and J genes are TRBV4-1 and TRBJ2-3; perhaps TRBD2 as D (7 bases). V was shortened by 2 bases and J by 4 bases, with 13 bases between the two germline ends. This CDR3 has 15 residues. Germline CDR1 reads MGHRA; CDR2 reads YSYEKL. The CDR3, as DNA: TGCGCCAGCAGCCAACCCCCGGGGGGCGCAGATACGCAGTATTTT. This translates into CASSQPPGGADTQYF.

The CDR3 here is CASSPDRDTEAFF. Here the CDR3 DNA reads TGTGCCAGCAGCCCTGACAGGGACACTGAAGCTTTCTTT. The rearrangement joins TRBV9 to TRBJ1-1; TRBD1 agrees at 7 bases. Germline trimming cut 4 bases from V and 3 bases from J; bases unmatched to any gene: 3. Germline V gives CDR1 SGDLS, CDR2 YYNGEE. CDR3 length equals 13 residues.

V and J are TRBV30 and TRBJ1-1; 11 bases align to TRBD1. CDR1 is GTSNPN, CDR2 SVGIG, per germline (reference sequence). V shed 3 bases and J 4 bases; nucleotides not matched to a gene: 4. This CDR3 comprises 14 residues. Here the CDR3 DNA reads TGTGCCTGGAGGCGGGGACAGGGGGGCACTGAAGCTTTCTTT. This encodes CAWRRGQGGTEAFF.

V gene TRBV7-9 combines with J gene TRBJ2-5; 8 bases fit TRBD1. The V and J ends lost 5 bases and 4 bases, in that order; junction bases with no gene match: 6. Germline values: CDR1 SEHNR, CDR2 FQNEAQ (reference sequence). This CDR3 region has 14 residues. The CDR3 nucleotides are TGTGCCAGCAGCCCTGGACAGGGAGGAGAGACCCAGTACTTC. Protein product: CASSPGQGGETQYF.

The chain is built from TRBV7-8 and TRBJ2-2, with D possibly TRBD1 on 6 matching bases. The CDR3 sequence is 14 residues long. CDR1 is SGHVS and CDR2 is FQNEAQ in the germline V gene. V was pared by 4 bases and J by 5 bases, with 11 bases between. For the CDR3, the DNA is TGTGCCAGCAGCTCCGGACAGACTACCGGGGAGCTGTTTTTT. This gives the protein CASSSGQTTGELFF. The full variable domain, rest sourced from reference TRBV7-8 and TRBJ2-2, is GAGVSQSPRYKVAKRGQDVALRCDPISGHVSLFWYQQALGQGPEFLTYFQNEAQLDKSGLPSDRFFAERPEGSVSTLKIQRTQQEDSAVYLCASSSGQTTGELFFGEGSRLTVL.

The CDR3 spells CASSYGGFRGYTF. The CDR3 nucleotides read TGTGCCAGCAGTTACGGCGGGTTCCGGGGCTACACCTTC. V and J are TRBV6-5 and TRBJ1-2; no definite D call. The CDR3 length is 13 residues. Looked up from germline, CDR1 is MNHEY and CDR2 is SVGAGI. Trimming shortened V by 2 bases and J by 8 bases, and 12 bases separated the two germline ends.

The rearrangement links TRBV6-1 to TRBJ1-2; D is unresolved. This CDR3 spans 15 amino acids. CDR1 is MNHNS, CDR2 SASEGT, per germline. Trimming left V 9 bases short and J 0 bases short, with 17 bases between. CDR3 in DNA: TGTGCCAGTGAACGGGATAGGACCACTAACTATGGCTACACCTTC. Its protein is CASERDRTTNYGYTF.

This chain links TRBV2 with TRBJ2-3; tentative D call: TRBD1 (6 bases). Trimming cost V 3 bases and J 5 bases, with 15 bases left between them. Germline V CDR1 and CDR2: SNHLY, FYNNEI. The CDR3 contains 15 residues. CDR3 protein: CASSESQAGVDTQYF. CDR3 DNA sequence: TGTGCCAGCAGTGAGAGTCAAGCAGGGGTAGATACGCAGTATTTT.